The 10 T cell receptor beta chains presented below share a single source sample, sequenced in a study of T cells in localized non-small cell lung cancer. The table came from immunoSEQ multiplex PCR; TCRdb's copy has only in-frame clones and leaves some out. The sample has approximately 81,000 clones, approximately 90% seen once. The sample consisted of peripheral blood, taken before any cancer treatment. All receptors derive from a woman aged 35 to 75 with stage I squamous cell lung carcinoma.

The chain employs TRBV30 and TRBJ1-2; D is unresolved. Germline V gives CDR1 GTSNPN, CDR2 SVGIG (reference sequence). The CDR3 contains 14 residues. Trimming cost V 1 base and J 3 bases, with 12 bases left between them. In DNA, the CDR3 is TGTGCCTGGAGTGGTGTGGAGTGGTACTATGGCTACACCTTC. Translation gives CAWSGVEWYYGYTF.

In its sample, this clone was seen once. The rearrangement joins TRBV7-6 to TRBJ1-1; unclear D gene. V lost 0 bases, J lost 2 bases, and 13 bases lay in between. The CDR3 spans 16 residues. Germline assignment: CDR1 SGHVS and CDR2 FNYEAQ. DNA for the CDR3: TGTGCCAGCAGCTTAGCGCTAGCCGGGTTTAACACTGAAGCTTTCTTT. Amino acids: CASSLALAGFNTEAFF.

The V gene is TRBV7-9, the J gene TRBJ1-3; D may be TRBD1 (6 bases). The CDR3 has 17 amino acids. V lost 5 bases, J lost 0 bases, and 17 bases lay in between. Germline CDR1 is SEHNR and CDR2 is FQNEAQ (reference sequence). The DNA of the CDR3 is TGTGCCAGCAGCCGAGAAGGGGGGGTCAACTCTGGAAACACCATATATTTT. Protein sequence: CASSREGGVNSGNTIYF.

This clone was found a few times. The rearrangement joins TRBV4-2 to TRBJ2-5; D unresolved. CDR1 and CDR2 from the germline V gene are LGHNA and YNFKEQ. The ends were cut back, 2 bases at V and 2 bases at J, with 6 bases in the middle. The CDR3 loop spans 13 amino acids. CDR3 nucleotide sequence: TGTGCCAGCAGCCAAAGCCTACAAGAGACCCAGTACTTC. Protein product: CASSQSLQETQYF.

V is TRBV9 and J is TRBJ2-1; TRBD1 aligns across 10 bases. Trimming took 3 bases from V and 6 from J; bases not matched to a gene: 3. The CDR3 sequence is 14 residues long. Looked up from germline, CDR1 is SGDLS and CDR2 is YYNGEE. The DNA of the CDR3 is TGTGCCAGCAGCGGGGGACAGGGGCTCAATGAGCAGTTCTTC. Encoded protein: CASSGGQGLNEQFF.

With regard to this clone: The junction departs from germline at one end; a sequencing error may be responsible. This rearrangement joins TRBV7-7 to TRBJ2-2; D is possibly TRBD1 (5 bases). CDR3 length: 14 residues. Germline assignment: CDR1 SSHAT and CDR2 FNYEAQ (reference sequence). The CDR3 DNA reads TGTGCTAGCAGCTCCGCTAGGGGTACCGGGGAGCTGTTTTTT. Translating gives CASSSARGTGELFF.

The genes are TRBV7-3 and TRBJ2-7; D call uncertain. Germline V lookup: CDR1 SGHTA, CDR2 FQGTGA. The CDR3 covers 13 residues. The germline V and J ends were trimmed by 2 bases and 5 bases, with 10 bases remaining between them. In DNA, the CDR3 is TGTGCCAGCAGCTTAGTTCCCCTCCACGAGCAGTACTTC. It specifies CASSLVPLHEQYF.

The CDR3 region has the DNA TGTGCCAGCAGCTTGGTAACTAGCGGGGGGCAACTCTACAATGAGCAGTTCTTC. Amino acids: CASSLVTSGGQLYNEQFF. The V gene is TRBV5-6, the J gene TRBJ2-1; 12 nucleotides line up with TRBD2. The length of the CDR3 is 18 residues. Germline lookup yields CDR1 SGHDT and CDR2 YYEEEE. V was clipped by 0 bases and J by 3 bases; unmatched bases: 7.

This chain connects TRBV7-3 to TRBJ2-5; D is possibly TRBD2 (5 bases). This CDR3 has 13 amino acids. CDR1 SGHTA and CDR2 FQGTGA come from the germline V gene. Trimming pared 3 bases from V and 5 bases from J, leaving 10 bases between. This CDR3 reads CASSFGERETQYF. CDR3 DNA: TGTGCCAGCAGCTTTGGGGAGAGGGAGACCCAGTACTTC.

The chain employs TRBV7-2 and TRBJ2-1; 12 bases align to TRBD2. Germline CDR1 reads SGHTA; CDR2 reads FQGNSA. J was trimmed by 2 bases and V by 1 base; bases with no gene match: 6. CDR3 length: 18 residues. This CDR3 reads CASSLGLAGGRPYNEQFF. As DNA, the CDR3 is TGTGCCAGCAGCTTAGGTCTAGCGGGGGGGCGACCCTACAATGAGCAGTTCTTC.